Described below is a single T cell receptor (beta chain) sequence and its context. This clone has a handful of counts. It has no known antigen specificity. Qualities for individual bases were not recorded, and no much larger clone is one base off. Genomic DNA was isolated from the sorted cells so that the TCRbeta CDR3 region could be sequenced. TCRbeta CDR3 regions were sequenced using the immunoSEQ Assay. This is the immuneACCESS table as TCRdb keeps it, with only in-frame sequences that have V and J called. A part of the clones is gone; compared with another copy, unresolved V genes explain less than half, and the rest is unexplained. The sample contains about 77,000 clones, roughly nine tenths of them found a single time. Of the sample, around 2.4% is held by the ten largest clones. The CDR3 holds 13 amino acids from the cysteine to the phenylalanine. The retained sequence is limited to the CDR3, 39 bases, with the frame set at the first base. V loses 2 bases of germline sequence and J loses 3 bases, and the interval between the two ends is 10 bases. The germline V gene specifies SQVTM as CDR1 and ANQGSEA as CDR2.

Patients with a history of autoimmune disease or receiving systemic immunosuppression were excluded from the trial. In every dose cohort, peripheral blood was drawn for TCR sequencing at baseline, cycle 4 day 1, and cycle 7 day 1. Samples were obtained from an open-label, multicenter, first-in-human phase I dose-escalation trial of ivuxolimab. Adults with locally advanced or metastatic head and neck squamous cell, hepatocellular, melanoma or renal cell carcinoma were enrolled in the trial. CD4+ and CD8+ T cells were sorted separately from peripheral blood before TCR sequencing. The record originates from a study of OX40 agonist ivuxolimab in advanced cancers. Context from the whole study: The costimulatory receptor OX40 (CD134) was targeted by ivuxolimab, a fully human IgG2 agonistic monoclonal antibody. Intravenous ivuxolimab was administered to patients every 2 weeks at six dose levels: 0.01, 0.1, 0.3, 1.5, 3 and 10 mg/kg. Of the roughly 54 dose-escalation patients, hepatocellular carcinoma was present in about 20, melanoma in roughly 15, renal cell carcinoma in 9 and head and neck cancer in 9. A male proportion of nearly 85% and a mean age of about 60 years, ranging from about 23 to 90, were recorded for the dose-escalation cohort. Patients were allowed to have had prior anti-PD-1, anti-PD-L1 or anti-CTLA-4 therapy, and roughly two fifths of the dose-escalation patients had been treated with checkpoint inhibitors. Partial responses occurred in three dose-escalation patients, of whom one had hepatocellular carcinoma and two had cutaneous melanoma. Peripheral TCRbeta sequencing was intended to test whether TCR sequence diversity was altered and clonal T-cell expansion was caused by ivuxolimab. The paper covers the monotherapy dose-escalation part of the phase I ivuxolimab trial, which included N of about 56 patients.

Paper-wide results and their limitations: At doses from 0.1 to 3.0 mg/kg, clonal expansion was seen in both CD4+ and CD8+ blood T cells between baseline and week 6. The antigen specificity of the peripheral T cells that underwent clonal expansion was not determined. In partial responders in the 0.1-3.0 mg/kg groups, normalized peripheral clonal expansion was found to be among the lowest, especially among CD8+ T cells. Low levels of normalized T-cell clonal expansion were also seen in some patients who did not respond. After ivuxolimab, more expanded clones were found on average in CD8+ T cells than in CD4+ T cells.

This clonotype was sampled from an adult with an advanced solid tumor such as melanoma, head and neck, liver or kidney cancer. The chain joins TRBV29-1 to TRBJ1-1; TRBD1 is possibly the D segment (6 matching bases). Sample: CD4+ or CD8+ T cells sorted from blood, taken in a trial of the OX40 agonist ivuxolimab. The CDR3 protein is CSVETGPYTEAFF. The DNA is TGCAGCGTTGAAACAGGGCCTTACACTGAAGCTTTCTTT.